The 32 T cell receptor beta chains below come from one sample, sequenced in a study of T cell responses to AZD1222 COVID-19 vaccine. This table comes from immunoSEQ multiplex PCR, and its TCRdb copy is limited to in-frame clones, with some not included. The sample yields about 110,000 clones, about 80% seen once. Sequencing used peripheral blood, obtained on day 0 of AZD1222 vaccination. The receptors were gathered from an adult in good health.

The rearrangement uses TRBV19 and TRBJ2-4, with D possibly being TRBD2 (6 bases). Trimming removed 3 bases from V and 8 bases from J, with 11 bases in between. From germline, CDR1 is LNHDA and CDR2 SQIVND (reference sequence). This CDR3 has 13 residues. The CDR3 DNA reads as TGTGCCAGTAGTATCCCGGGGGTCGACATTCAGTACTTC. Translating it yields CASSIPGVDIQYF.

The chain couples TRBV19 to TRBJ1-2; TRBD1 matches 7 bases. V shed 6 bases, J shed 3 bases, and the junction held 7 bases outside the gene matches. This CDR3 contains 14 residues. Germline CDR1 is LNHDA and CDR2 is SQIVND (reference sequence). The CDR3 region has the DNA TGTGCCAGTAGAGTATCAGGGGGTCACTATGGCTACACCTTC. This sequence encodes CASRVSGGHYGYTF.

A note on this clone: The same CDR3 also results from other DNA sequences found in this sample. V gene TRBV19 combines with J gene TRBJ1-5; no clear D gene. CDR1 is LNHDA, CDR2 SQIVND, per germline (reference sequence). The CDR3 contains 14 residues. Trimming removed 3 bases from V and 1 base from J, with 7 bases in between. The CDR3 sequence: CASSIPGSNQPQHF. DNA of the CDR3: TGTGCCAGTAGTATCCCCGGGAGCAATCAGCCCCAGCATTTT.

The genes are TRBV2 and TRBJ1-1; D possibly corresponds to TRBD1 (5 bases). The ends were cut back, 6 bases at V and 0 bases at J, with 11 bases in the middle. Looked up from germline, CDR1 is SNHLY and CDR2 is FYNNEI. The CDR3 contains 14 residues. DNA for the CDR3: TGTGCCAGCAGGGGGGGACGGTTGAACACTGAAGCTTTCTTT. This gives the protein CASRGGRLNTEAFF.

In the case of this clone: This sample includes further DNA sequences coding for the same CDR3. This chain connects TRBV5-1 to TRBJ2-2; D unclear. The CDR3 consists of 12 residues. V gave up 4 bases and J gave up 2 bases, with 3 bases separating them. CDR1 is SGHRS, CDR2 YFSETQ, per germline. The CDR3 sequence is CASSLNTGELFF. CDR3 bases: TGCGCCAGCAGCCTAAACACCGGGGAGCTGTTTTTT.

The table lists this clone with a count of one. The V call is TRBV19, the J call TRBJ1-6; 9 bases map to TRBD1. V lost 7 bases to trimming and J lost 9 bases; unmatched junction nucleotides: 10. Per the germline V gene, CDR1 is LNHDA and CDR2 is SQIVND (reference sequence). The CDR3 has 15 amino acids. As DNA, the CDR3 is TGTGCCAGTACCAAGGACAGGGGAAGGGGTTCACCCCTCCACTTT. The encoded protein is CASTKDRGRGSPLHF.

The rearrangement links TRBV18 to TRBJ2-1; no reliable D call. Germline-derived CDR1 and CDR2 are KGHSH and LQKENI. The CDR3 is 15 amino acids. The ends were cut back, 2 bases at V and 2 bases at J, with 10 bases in the middle. CDR3 sequence (DNA): TGTGCCAGCTCACCAACTAACGGAGCCTACAATGAGCAGTTCTTC. It is translated as CASSPTNGAYNEQFF. Combining the CDR3 with reference TRBV18 and TRBJ2-1 gives the whole variable domain NAGVMQNPRHLVRRRGQEARLRCSPMKGHSHVYWYRQLPEEGLKFMVYLQKENIIDESGMPKERFSAEFPKEGPSILRIQQVVRGDSAAYFCASSPTNGAYNEQFFGPGTRLTVL.

V gene TRBV27 combines with J gene TRBJ1-3; 7 nucleotides agree with TRBD1. The CDR3 has 19 amino acids. Germline V gene sequence: CDR1 MNHEY, CDR2 SMNVEV (reference sequence). Unmatched junction bases numbered 21, after V lost 10 bases and J lost 0 bases. The CDR3 region has the DNA TGTGCCACCCACCTGGTCGACAGGGTGAGGACAACCTCTGGAAACACCATATATTTT. As protein: CATHLVDRVRTTSGNTIYF.

This chain joins TRBV24-1 and TRBJ2-2; 10 positions agree with TRBD1. Germline lookup yields CDR1 KGHDR and CDR2 SFDVKD. J was trimmed by 9 bases and V by 4 bases; bases with no gene match: 13. This CDR3 has 17 amino acids. The CDR3 coding sequence is TGTGCCACCAGTGACGCAGACGGGACAGGGGACGGCCGGGAGCTGTTTTTT. It encodes CATSDADGTGDGRELFF.

The chain recombines TRBV10-3 with TRBJ2-3, with 14 bases aligning to TRBD2. With 0 bases clipped from V and 5 bases from J, the junction kept 4 bases outside the gene matches. The CDR3 is 17 amino acids. Germline V gene data show CDR1 as ENHRY and CDR2 as SYGVKD. In DNA form, the CDR3 reads TGTGCCATCAGTGAGTCGAGACTAGCGGGAGGGCAAGATACGCAGTATTTT. This gives the protein CAISESRLAGGQDTQYF.

The V and J genes are TRBV28 and TRBJ1-2, with D uncertain. V was pared by 5 bases and J by 8 bases, with 12 bases between. Germline V gene lookup returns CDR1 MDHEN and CDR2 SYDVKM. The CDR3 runs 12 residues. Here the CDR3 DNA reads TGTGCCAGCAGTCCACGGAGATGGGGCTACACCTTC. Translated, it gives CASSPRRWGYTF.

The V gene is TRBV5-8, the J gene TRBJ2-3; 8 bases align to TRBD1. CDR3 length: 14 residues. Per the germline V gene, CDR1 is SGHTS and CDR2 is YDEGEE. Unmatched junction bases numbered 5, after V lost 4 bases and J lost 4 bases. The CDR3 here is CASSRRDRPDTQYF. The DNA of the CDR3 is TGTGCCAGCAGCAGACGGGACAGGCCAGATACGCAGTATTTT. Looking up the rest from reference TRBV5-8 and TRBJ2-3 gives the full variable domain: EAGVTQSPTHLIKTRGQQATLRCSPISGHTSVYWYQQALGLGLQFLLWYDEGEERNRGNFPPRFSGRQFPNYSSELNVNALELEDSALYLCASSRRDRPDTQYFGPGTRLTVL.

The chain links TRBV4-2 to TRBJ2-7; 8 nucleotides match TRBD1. J was trimmed by 11 bases and V by 1 base; bases with no gene match: 10. The CDR3 runs to 14 residues. Germline CDR1 reads LGHNA; CDR2 reads YNFKEQ. The CDR3 loop is CASSQARTGSRKYF. CDR3 nucleotide sequence: TGTGCCAGCAGCCAAGCTAGGACAGGGAGTAGGAAGTACTTC.

This chain joins TRBV5-4 and TRBJ2-3, with D possibly being TRBD1 (6 bases). CDR1 and CDR2 from the germline V gene are SGHNT and YYREEE (reference sequence). V lost 0 bases to trimming and J lost 7 bases, with 12 bases between them. This CDR3 spans 14 amino acids. CDR3 nucleotide sequence: TGTGCCAGCAGCTTGGGCCGGGACACCTATACGCAGTATTTT. This encodes CASSLGRDTYTQYF.

This rearrangement joins TRBV7-2 to TRBJ2-5, with 7 positions matching TRBD1. Germline assignment: CDR1 SGHTA and CDR2 FQGNSA. V was clipped by 0 bases and J by 4 bases; unmatched bases: 5. The CDR3 consists of 15 residues. The CDR3 DNA is TGTGCCAGCAGCTTAGCGCCATGGACAGGAGAGACCCAGTACTTC. This translates into CASSLAPWTGETQYF.

The genes are TRBV7-2 and TRBJ2-2; D remains ambiguous. The CDR3 runs 15 residues. Germline V gives CDR1 SGHTA, CDR2 FQGNSA. Trimming took 2 bases from V and 3 from J, leaving 10 bases between them. The CDR3 DNA reads TGTGCCAGCAGCTTAACCCTTTTTCACACCGGGGAGCTGTTTTTT. It codes for CASSLTLFHTGELFF.

The chain recombines TRBV5-1 with TRBJ2-1; TRBD2 is a possible D gene (5 bases). The CDR3 length is 14 residues. V lost 0 bases and J 9 bases, leaving 13 bases between the germline ends. CDR1 is SGHRS and CDR2 is YFSETQ in the germline V gene. Here the CDR3 DNA reads TGCGCCAGCAGCTTGGGGACCCCCGGAGGTGAGCAGTTCTTC. Protein: CASSLGTPGGEQFF.

CDR3 sequence reads: CASSQVAVGEAFF. The DNA of the CDR3 is TGTGCCAGCAGCCAAGTCGCCGTTGGTGAAGCTTTCTTT. The V call is TRBV3-1 (or the pseudogene TRBV3-2), the J call TRBJ1-1; D is unclear. V lost 1 base and J lost 7, with 10 bases in between. This CDR3 contains 13 residues. CDR1 and CDR2 (germline): LGHDT, YNNKEL (reference sequence).

The V gene is TRBV10-3, the J gene TRBJ1-3; 11 nucleotides match TRBD1. With V trimmed by 4 bases and J by 0 bases, 8 bases remained unmatched. Germline V gene lookup returns CDR1 ENHRY and CDR2 SYGVKD. The length of the CDR3 is 18 residues. The CDR3 loop is CAISVGQGAPLSGNTIYF. In DNA, the CDR3 is TGTGCCATCAGTGTCGGACAGGGGGCCCCTCTCTCTGGAAACACCATATATTTT.

This chain joins TRBV6-2 or TRBV6-3 and TRBJ2-2; 9 bases line up with TRBD2. The germline CDR1 and CDR2 sequences are MNHEY and SVGEGT. The CDR3 extends over 16 amino acids. V lost 0 bases, J lost 3 bases, and 2 bases stayed unmatched. CDR3 in amino acids: CASSYSTSGYTGELFF. The CDR3, as DNA: TGTGCCAGCAGTTACTCGACTAGCGGATACACCGGGGAGCTGTTTTTT.

The chain joins TRBV7-9 to TRBJ2-3; 8 nucleotides line up with TRBD2. With V trimmed by 7 bases and J by 4 bases, 10 bases remained unmatched. This CDR3 region has 15 residues. The germline V gene encodes CDR1 SEHNR and CDR2 FQNEAQ (reference sequence). The CDR3 nucleotides are TGTGCCAGCAACCCTTCACCGGGAGGGTCAGATACGCAGTATTTT. It yields the protein CASNPSPGGSDTQYF.

The chain couples TRBV4-2 to TRBJ2-7; D tentatively reads TRBD1 or TRBD2 (5 bases each). Germline V gives CDR1 LGHNA, CDR2 YNFKEQ. V was shortened by 0 bases and J by 0 bases, with 15 bases between the two germline ends. The CDR3 consists of 17 residues. CDR3 residues: CASSQDSTGRGSYEQYF. CDR3 nucleotide sequence: TGTGCCAGCAGCCAAGATTCAACGGGACGGGGCTCCTACGAGCAGTACTTC.

This chain uses TRBV5-5 with TRBJ1-6, with 10 positions matching TRBD1. This CDR3 is 15 amino acids long. V shed 4 bases and J 8 bases; nucleotides not matched to a gene: 6. Germline lookup yields CDR1 SGHKS and CDR2 YYEKEE (reference sequence). CDR3 DNA sequence: TGTGCCAGCAGCCGATTCGGACAGGGGGATTCACCCCTCCACTTT. Translating it yields CASSRFGQGDSPLHF.

The gene calls are TRBV2 and TRBJ1-4; TRBD1 matches 7 bases. Trimming took 6 bases from V and 5 from J; bases not matched to a gene: 9. CDR1 is SNHLY and CDR2 is FYNNEI in the germline V gene. The CDR3 extends over 15 amino acids. Here the CDR3 DNA reads TGTGCCAGCAGGGTCGCCGGGACAGAGAATGAAAAACTGTTTTTT. The encoded protein is CASRVAGTENEKLFF.

This clone showed up just a few times. The chain uses TRBV10-3 and TRBJ2-7, with TRBD1 identical over 8 bases. The CDR3 length is 14 residues. Trimming took 8 bases from V and 4 from J; bases not matched to a gene: 10. The germline gives CDR1 ENHRY, CDR2 SYGVKD. The CDR3 DNA is TGTGCCATCTCGCAGGCAGGGGGCCGGTACGAGCAGTACTTC. Translation: CAISQAGGRYEQYF.

This clone was found once. V and J are TRBV19 and TRBJ1-5; D gene uncertain. Germline CDR1 LNHDA, CDR2 SQIVND (reference sequence). Trimming took off 7 bases at V and 0 bases at J, with 22 bases between the two ends. The CDR3 runs 18 residues. CDR3: CASMKTDQVSHSNQPQHF. The CDR3 bases are TGTGCCAGTATGAAGACGGATCAGGTGTCGCATAGCAATCAGCCCCAGCATTTT.

V gene TRBV5-8 combines with J gene TRBJ1-6; D possibly corresponds to TRBD1 (5 bases). Germline CDR1 is SGHTS and CDR2 is YDEGEE. The CDR3 sequence is 14 residues long. V dropped 4 bases and J dropped 9 bases, with 14 bases sitting between them. The CDR3 protein is CASSPRGGTSPLHF. In DNA form, the CDR3 reads TGTGCCAGCAGCCCACGGGGGGGGACTTCACCCCTCCACTTT.

The chain links TRBV28 to TRBJ1-1; no reliable D call. Trimming removed 5 bases at V and 4 bases at J, with 11 bases between. The length of the CDR3 is 13 residues. Germline assignment: CDR1 MDHEN and CDR2 SYDVKM. CDR3 sequence (DNA): TGTGCCAGCAGTGCCTCTATGGTCACTGAAGCTTTCTTT. Amino acids: CASSASMVTEAFF.

V gene TRBV7-2 combines with J gene TRBJ2-7, with 7 positions matching TRBD1. The CDR3 runs to 14 residues. CDR1 is SGHTA and CDR2 is FQGNSA in the germline V gene. With 5 bases clipped from V and 2 bases from J, the junction kept 6 bases outside the gene matches. CDR3: CASSHGTVAYEQYF. CDR3 nucleotide sequence: TGTGCCAGCAGCCACGGGACAGTCGCCTACGAGCAGTACTTC.

V gene TRBV30 combines with J gene TRBJ1-1; D is ambiguous. Germline lookup yields CDR1 GTSNPN and CDR2 SVGIG (reference sequence). This CDR3 is built from 13 residues. Trimming took off 3 bases at V and 3 bases at J, with 11 bases between the two ends. The CDR3 bases are TGTGCCTGGAGGGGCCAGCATCACACTGAAGCTTTCTTT. It yields the protein CAWRGQHHTEAFF.

CDR3 coding DNA: TGTGCCAGCAGCATCGCCGGGACTAGCGACCCCGGGGAGCTGTTTTTT. This gives the protein CASSIAGTSDPGELFF. This rearrangement joins TRBV7-2 to TRBJ2-2; 10 bases line up with TRBD2. In germline, CDR1 is SGHTA, CDR2 FQGNSA. V dropped 5 bases and J dropped 6; count of bases not matched to a gene: 9. The CDR3 is 16 amino acids. Full variable domain (outside the CDR3, taken from reference TRBV7-2 and TRBJ2-2): GAGVSQSPSNKVTEKGKDVELRCDPISGHTALYWYRQSLGQGLEFLIYFQGNSAPDKSGLPSDRFSAERTGGSVSTLTIQRTQQEDSAVYLCASSIAGTSDPGELFFGEGSRLTVL.

The chain uses TRBV28 and TRBJ1-2; TRBD1 aligns across 7 bases. The CDR3 runs 14 residues. Germline V gene lookup returns CDR1 MDHEN and CDR2 SYDVKM. V lost 4 bases, J lost 5 bases, and 7 bases stayed unmatched. The CDR3 DNA is TGTGCCAGCAGTTCCTACGGGACAGAGTATGGCTACACCTTC. It encodes CASSSYGTEYGYTF.